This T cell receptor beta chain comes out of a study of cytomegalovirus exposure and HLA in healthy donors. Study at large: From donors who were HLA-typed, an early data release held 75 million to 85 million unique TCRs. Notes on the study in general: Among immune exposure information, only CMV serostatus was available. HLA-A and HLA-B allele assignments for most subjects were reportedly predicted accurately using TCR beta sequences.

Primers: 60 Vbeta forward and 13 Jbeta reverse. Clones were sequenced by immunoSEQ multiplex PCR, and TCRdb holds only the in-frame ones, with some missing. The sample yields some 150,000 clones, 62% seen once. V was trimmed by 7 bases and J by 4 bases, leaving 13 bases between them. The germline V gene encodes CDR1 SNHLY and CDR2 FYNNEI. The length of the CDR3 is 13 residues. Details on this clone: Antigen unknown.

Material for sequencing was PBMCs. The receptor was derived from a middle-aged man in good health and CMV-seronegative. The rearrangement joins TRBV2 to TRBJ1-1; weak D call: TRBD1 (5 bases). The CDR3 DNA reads TGTGCCAGCAAACGGGGGGATAGCACTGAAGCTTTCTTT. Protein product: CASKRGDSTEAFF.